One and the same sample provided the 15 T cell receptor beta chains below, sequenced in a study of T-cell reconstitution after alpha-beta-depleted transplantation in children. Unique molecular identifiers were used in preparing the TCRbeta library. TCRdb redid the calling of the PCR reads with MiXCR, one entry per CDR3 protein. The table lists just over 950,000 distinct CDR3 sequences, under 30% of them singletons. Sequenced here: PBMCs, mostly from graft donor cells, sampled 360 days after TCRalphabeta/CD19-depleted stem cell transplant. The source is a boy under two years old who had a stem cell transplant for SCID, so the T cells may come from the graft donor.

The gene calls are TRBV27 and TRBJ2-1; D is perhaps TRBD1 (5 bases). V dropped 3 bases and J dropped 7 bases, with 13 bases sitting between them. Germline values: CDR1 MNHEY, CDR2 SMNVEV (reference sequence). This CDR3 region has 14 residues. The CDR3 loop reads CASSLTDGLNEQFF. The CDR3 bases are TGTGCCAGCAGTTTGACAGACGGCCTAAATGAGCAGTTCTTC.

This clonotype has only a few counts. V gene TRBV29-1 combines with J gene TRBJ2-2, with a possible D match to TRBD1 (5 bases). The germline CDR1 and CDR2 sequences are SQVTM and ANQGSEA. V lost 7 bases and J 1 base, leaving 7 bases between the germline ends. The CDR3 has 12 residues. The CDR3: CSATGNTGELFF. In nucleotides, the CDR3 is TGCAGCGCTACAGGGAACACCGGGGAGCTGTTTTTT.

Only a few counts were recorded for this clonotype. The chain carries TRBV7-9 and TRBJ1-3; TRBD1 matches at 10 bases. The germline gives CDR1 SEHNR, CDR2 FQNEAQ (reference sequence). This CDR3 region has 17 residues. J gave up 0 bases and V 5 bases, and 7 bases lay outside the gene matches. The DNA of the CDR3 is TGTGCCAGCAGCCGCGAAGGACAGGGGGGCTCTGGAAACACCATATATTTT. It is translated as CASSREGQGGSGNTIYF.

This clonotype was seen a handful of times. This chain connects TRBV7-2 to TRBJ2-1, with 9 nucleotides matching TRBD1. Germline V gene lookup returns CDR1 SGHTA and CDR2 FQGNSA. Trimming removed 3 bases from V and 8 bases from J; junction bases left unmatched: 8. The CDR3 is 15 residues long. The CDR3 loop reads CASSLSIQGADEQFF. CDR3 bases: TGTGCCAGCAGCTTGTCGATACAGGGGGCGGATGAGCAGTTCTTC.

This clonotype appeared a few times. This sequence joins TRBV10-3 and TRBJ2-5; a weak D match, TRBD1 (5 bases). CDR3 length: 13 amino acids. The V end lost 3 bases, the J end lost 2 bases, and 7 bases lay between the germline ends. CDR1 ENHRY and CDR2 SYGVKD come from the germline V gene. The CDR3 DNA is TGTGCCATCAGTGACAGGGCGCAAGAGACCCAGTACTTC. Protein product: CAISDRAQETQYF.

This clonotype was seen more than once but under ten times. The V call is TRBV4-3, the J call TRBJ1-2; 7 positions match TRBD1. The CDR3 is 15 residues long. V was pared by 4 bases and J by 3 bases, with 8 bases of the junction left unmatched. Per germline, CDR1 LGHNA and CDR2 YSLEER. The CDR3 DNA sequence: TGCGCCAGCAGCCCGGAACCAGGGGGGTACTATGGCTACACCTTC. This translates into CASSPEPGGYYGYTF.

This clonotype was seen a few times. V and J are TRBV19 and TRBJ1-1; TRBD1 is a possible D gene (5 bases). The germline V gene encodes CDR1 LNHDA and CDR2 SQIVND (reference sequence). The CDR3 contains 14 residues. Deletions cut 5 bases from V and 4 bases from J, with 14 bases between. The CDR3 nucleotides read TGTGCCAGTAGTTCTCCAGGGCGCGGCACTGAAGCTTTCTTT. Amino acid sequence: CASSSPGRGTEAFF.

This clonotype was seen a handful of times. CDR3: CSVYGQGIGDEQYF. CDR3 in DNA: TGCAGCGTTTATGGACAGGGGATCGGTGACGAGCAGTACTTC. V usage is TRBV29-1 and J usage is TRBJ2-7; the match to TRBD1 covers 9 bases. The CDR3 runs 14 residues. After removal of 5 bases from V and 5 bases from J, the junction contained 10 bases not matched to a gene. Germline V gene data show CDR1 as SQVTM and CDR2 as ANQGSEA.

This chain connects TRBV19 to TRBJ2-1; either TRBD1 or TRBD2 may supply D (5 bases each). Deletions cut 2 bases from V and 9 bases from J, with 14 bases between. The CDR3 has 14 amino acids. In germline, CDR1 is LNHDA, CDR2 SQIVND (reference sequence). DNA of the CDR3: TGTGCCAGTAGTATATTGGTTGTTGGGGGTGAGCAGTTCTTC. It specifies CASSILVVGGEQFF.

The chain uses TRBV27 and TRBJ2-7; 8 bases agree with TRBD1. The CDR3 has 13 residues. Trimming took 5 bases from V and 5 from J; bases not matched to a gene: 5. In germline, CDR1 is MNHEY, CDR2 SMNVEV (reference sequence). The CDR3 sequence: CASSRTGIDEQYF. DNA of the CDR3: TGTGCCAGCAGTAGGACAGGGATCGACGAGCAGTACTTC.

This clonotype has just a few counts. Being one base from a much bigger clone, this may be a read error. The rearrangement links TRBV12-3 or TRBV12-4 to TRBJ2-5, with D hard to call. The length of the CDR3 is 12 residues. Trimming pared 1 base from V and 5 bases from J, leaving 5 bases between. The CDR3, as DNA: TGTGCCAGCAGTTTAGAACGGGAGACCCAGTACTTC. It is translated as CASSLERETQYF.

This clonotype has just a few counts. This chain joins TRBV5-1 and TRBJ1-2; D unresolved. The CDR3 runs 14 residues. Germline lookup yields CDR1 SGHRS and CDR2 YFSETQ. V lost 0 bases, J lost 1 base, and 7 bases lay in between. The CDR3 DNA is TGCGCCAGCAGCTTGGTGACGAGTAACTATGGCTACACCTTC. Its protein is CASSLVTSNYGYTF.

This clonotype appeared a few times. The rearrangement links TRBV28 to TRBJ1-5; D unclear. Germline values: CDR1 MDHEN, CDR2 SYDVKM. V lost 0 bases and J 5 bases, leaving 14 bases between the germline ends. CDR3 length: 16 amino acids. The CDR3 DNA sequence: TGTGCCAGCAGTTTATGGGGTTTGGCAGCTCATCAGCCCCAGCATTTT. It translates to CASSLWGLAAHQPQHF. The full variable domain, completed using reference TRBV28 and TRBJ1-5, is DVKVTQSSRYLVKRTGEKVFLECVQDMDHENMFWYRQDPGLGLRLIYFSYDVKMKEKGDIPEGYSVSREKKERFSLILESASTNQTSMYLCASSLWGLAAHQPQHFGDGTRLSIL.

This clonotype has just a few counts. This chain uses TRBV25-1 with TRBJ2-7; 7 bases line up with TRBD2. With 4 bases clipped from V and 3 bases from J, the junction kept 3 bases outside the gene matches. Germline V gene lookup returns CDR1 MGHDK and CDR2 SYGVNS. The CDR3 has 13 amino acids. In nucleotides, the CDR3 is TGTGCCAGCAGTGGGGGGGGTGTCTACGAGCAGTACTTC. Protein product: CASSGGGVYEQYF.

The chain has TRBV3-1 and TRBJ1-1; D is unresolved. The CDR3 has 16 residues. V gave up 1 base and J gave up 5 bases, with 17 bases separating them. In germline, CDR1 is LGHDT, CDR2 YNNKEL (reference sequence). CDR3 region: CASSQVGSLKRTEAFF. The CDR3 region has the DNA TGTGCCAGCAGCCAAGTTGGGTCGCTGAAGCGGACTGAAGCTTTCTTT.